The 11 T cell receptor beta chains given below trace back to one sample, sequenced in a study of CD8 T cells in ankylosing spondylitis (dated by TCRdb to 2017 to 2019). Overall study results and their limits: A TCR beta motif of 7 or 8 highly homologous amino acid variants appeared characteristic of blood from ankylosing spondylitis patients.

Library construction relied on 5' RACE. Instrument used: Illumina HiSeq 2500. In TCRdb, the public reads were trimmed at Q25 with fastp and aligned with MiXCR, with productive beta chains retained. Entries are consolidated by CDR3 protein sequence, retaining the most common genes and DNA. The sample table holds about 800,000 distinct CDR3 sequences, of which 12% were seen once. Of the sample, more than 0.5% falls within the top ten clones. Their antigen targets remain unknown. Input material: blood, either unsorted or a sorted T cell fraction (not recorded which). Source of these receptors: a male donor with ankylosing spondylitis.

The V gene is TRBV20-1, the J gene TRBJ1-5, with D maybe TRBD1 (5 bases). Germline CDR1 DFQATT, CDR2 SNEGSKA (reference sequence). The CDR3 spans 14 residues. The V gene lost 6 bases and the J gene lost 0 bases, with 12 bases spanning the gap. As DNA, the CDR3 is TGCAGTGCATCGCAGGGACTTAGCAATCAGCCCCAGCATTTT. Amino acids: CSASQGLSNQPQHF.

This clonotype has more than one count but fewer than ten. The chain links TRBV20-1 to TRBJ2-5, with D perhaps TRBD2 (5 bases). In germline, CDR1 is DFQATT, CDR2 SNEGSKA (reference sequence). The V and J ends lost 5 bases and 10 bases respectively, with 8 bases between them. The CDR3 runs 9 residues. DNA for the CDR3: TGCAGTGCTTCCCGGGGCCAGTACTTC. Encoded protein: CSASRGQYF.

This sequence joins TRBV5-1 and TRBJ2-3; D is perhaps TRBD1 or TRBD2 (6 bases each). V was shortened by 1 base and J by 2 bases, with 11 bases between the two germline ends. This CDR3 spans 15 amino acids. CDR1 is SGHRS and CDR2 is YFSETQ in the germline V gene. CDR3 sequence (DNA): TGCGCCAGCAGCTTGCAGGGGACTCCCACAGATACGCAGTATTTT. Protein sequence: CASSLQGTPTDTQYF.

V usage is TRBV11-2 and J usage is TRBJ1-2; D uncertain. Germline assignment: CDR1 SGHAT and CDR2 FQNNGV. Trimming removed 1 base from V and 8 bases from J, with 14 bases in between. This CDR3 spans 14 amino acids. In DNA form, the CDR3 reads TGTGCCAGCAGCTTAGTGGCAGGCCAAATGGGCTACACCTTC. Amino acids: CASSLVAGQMGYTF. The whole variable domain, filled in from reference TRBV11-2 and TRBJ1-2, reads EAGVAQSPRYKIIEKRQSVAFWCNPISGHATLYWYQQILGQGPKLLIQFQNNGVVDDSQLPKDRFSAERLKGVDSTLKIQPAKLEDSAVYLCASSLVAGQMGYTFGSGTRLTVV.

This clonotype was observed many times. The rearrangement uses TRBV20-1 and TRBJ2-7; possibly TRBD1 or TRBD2 for D (5 bases each). Germline CDR1 reads DFQATT; CDR2 reads SNEGSKA (reference sequence). Deletions cut 5 bases from V and 2 bases from J, with 13 bases between. This CDR3 has 13 residues. The CDR3 bases are TGCAGTGCTGCCGGGACGGTTACCTACGAGCAGTACTTC. Residues: CSAAGTVTYEQYF.

This clonotype was seen only a few times. The chain carries TRBV15 and TRBJ1-3; D remains ambiguous. The CDR3 extends over 15 amino acids. Germline CDR1 LNHNV, CDR2 YYDKDF (reference sequence). The ends were cut back, 6 bases at V and 2 bases at J, with 14 bases in the middle. DNA of the CDR3: TGTGCCACCAGTCTAAGACGAACTCCTGGAAACACCATATATTTT. Protein product: CATSLRRTPGNTIYF.

J is TRBJ1-2 and V is TRBV27; D is undetermined. V lost 2 bases, J lost 8 bases, and 15 bases lay in between. CDR1 and CDR2 from the germline V gene are MNHEY and SMNVEV (reference sequence). The CDR3 runs to 14 residues. CDR3 region: CASSLRPGVGGYTF. The CDR3 region has the DNA TGTGCCAGCAGTTTACGCCCCGGGGTGGGAGGCTACACCTTC.

This clonotype has a count of ten or more. This rearrangement joins TRBV20-1 to TRBJ2-7; D tentatively reads TRBD1 or TRBD2 (5 bases each). The V and J ends lost 2 bases and 2 bases respectively, with 16 bases between them. The CDR3 runs 15 residues. CDR1 and CDR2 (germline): DFQATT, SNEGSKA (reference sequence). CDR3: CSARLYRTPAYEQYF. CDR3 DNA sequence: TGCAGTGCTAGATTGTACAGGACTCCGGCCTACGAGCAGTACTTC.

This clonotype was seen a few times. This chain links TRBV27 with TRBJ2-2; D uncertain. V was cut by 2 bases and J by 5 bases, with 12 bases left in between. The CDR3 is 15 residues long. CDR1 and CDR2 from the germline V gene are MNHEY and SMNVEV (reference sequence). The CDR3 sequence: CASSLAFGSTGELFF. CDR3 bases: TGTGCCAGCAGTTTAGCGTTCGGCTCGACCGGGGAGCTGTTTTTT.

The chain links TRBV4-3 to TRBJ2-3, with TRBD2 matching 8 bases. After removal of 3 bases from V and 3 bases from J, the junction contained 5 bases not matched to a gene. The CDR3 extends over 15 amino acids. The V gene's germline CDR1 is LGHNA and CDR2 YSLEER. CDR3: CASSHQAGATDTQYF. CDR3 bases: TGCGCCAGCAGCCACCAAGCGGGAGCGACAGATACGCAGTATTTT.

This clonotype was seen only a few times. The CDR3 DNA reads TGTGCCAGCAGGGGGGACAGGGGATACTATAATTCACCCCTCCACTTT. As protein: CASRGDRGYYNSPLHF. The chain recombines TRBV6-1 with TRBJ1-6; the match to TRBD1 covers 10 bases. V trimming: 6 bases; J trimming: 3 bases; junction bases outside the gene matches: 5. The germline V gene has CDR1 MNHNS and CDR2 SASEGT. The CDR3 loop spans 16 amino acids.